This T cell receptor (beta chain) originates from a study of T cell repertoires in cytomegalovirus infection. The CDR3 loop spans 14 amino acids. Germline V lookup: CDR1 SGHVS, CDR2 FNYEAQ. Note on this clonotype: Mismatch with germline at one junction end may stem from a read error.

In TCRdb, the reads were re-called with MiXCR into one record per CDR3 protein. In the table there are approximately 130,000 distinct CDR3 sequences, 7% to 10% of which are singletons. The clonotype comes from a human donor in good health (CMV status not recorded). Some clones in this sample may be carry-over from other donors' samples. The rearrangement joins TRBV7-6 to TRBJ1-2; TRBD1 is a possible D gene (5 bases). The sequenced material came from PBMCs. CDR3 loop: CASSLDGAPYGYNF. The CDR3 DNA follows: TGTGCCAGCAGCCTGGACGGGGCCCCCTATGGCTACAACTTC.